The source of this T cell receptor beta chain is a study of T cells in Graves' hyperthyroidism and ophthalmopathy. Study at large: At the time of initial diagnosis and before any treatment, peripheral blood was collected.

On the basis of clinical symptoms, serum thyroxine and TRAb, thyroid ultrasound and orbital computed tomography, diagnoses were made. Germline CDR1 is SQVTM and CDR2 is ANQGSEA. The CDR3 spans 13 residues. The V gene lost 1 base and the J gene lost 0 bases, with 7 bases spanning the gap. The TCR beta CDR3 regions underwent amplification using RNA transcripts as the source. The HTBI primer set was used in a first-round RT-PCR of the TCR CDR3. TCRdb called the multiplex PCR reads again in MiXCR, with one record for every CDR3 protein. The table has more than 500,000 distinct CDR3 sequences, roughly 15% seen once. A few counts support this clonotype.

The V call is TRBV29-1, the J call TRBJ2-7; D gene uncertain. This TCR was sampled from a woman aged 25 to 45 with Graves' ophthalmopathy. Input material: blood. In DNA, the CDR3 is TGCAGCGTTGAAGTGGGCAGCTCCTACGAGCAGTACTTC. Translation: CSVEVGSSYEQYF.